A selection of T cell receptor beta chains follows, all from one sample in a study of breast tumors, draining lymph nodes, adjacent tissues. TCRdb passed the multiplex PCR reads through MiXCR, listing each CDR3 protein once. Found here are fewer than 200,000 distinct CDR3 sequences, about 30% of them singletons; the top ten hold around 4.5%. The sequenced material came from axillary lymph node tissue. The origin of the receptors is a female donor with breast cancer. Some clones in this sample may be carry-over from other donors' samples. The conserved cysteine and the conserved F or W are not part of the CDR3 here. Each record gives: V gene, J gene, CDR3 protein.

v_call: TRBV6-6
j_call: TRBJ1-3
cdr3_aa: ASSKRQGHSGNTIY

v_call: TRBV27
j_call: TRBJ1-5
cdr3_aa: ASSLNGGNQPQH

v_call: TRBV10-3
j_call: TRBJ2-1
cdr3_aa: AIKGDFSTDTQF

v_call: TRBV7-8
j_call: TRBJ1-5
cdr3_aa: ASSSFGLKDNQPQH

v_call: TRBV13
j_call: TRBJ1-2
cdr3_aa: ASSMRDREFYGYT

v_call: TRBV7-9
j_call: TRBJ1-1
cdr3_aa: ACSRSDMAF

v_call: TRBV19
j_call: TRBJ1-5
cdr3_aa: ASSVGQGSLGISNQPQH

v_call: TRBV20-1
j_call: TRBJ1-2
cdr3_aa: SAKDRSYGST

v_call: TRBV6-4
j_call: TRBJ1-5
cdr3_aa: ASSEQPVGQPQH

v_call: TRBV7-9
j_call: TRBJ2-1
cdr3_aa: ASSLVRGLGNEQF

v_call: TRBV5-6
j_call: TRBJ1-1
cdr3_aa: ASSPRENTEVF

v_call: TRBV7-3
j_call: TRBJ2-1
cdr3_aa: ASSMGQGIYNEQF

v_call: TRBV25-1
j_call: TRBJ2-7
cdr3_aa: ASSDEQILYEQY

v_call: TRBV7-8
j_call: TRBJ2-1
cdr3_aa: ASSTSGAGNEQF

v_call: TRBV29-1
j_call: TRBJ1-5
cdr3_aa: SVEEGTGLGQPQH

v_call: TRBV4-1
j_call: TRBJ1-6
cdr3_aa: ASSQVGSQAPLH

v_call: TRBV27
j_call: TRBJ2-7
cdr3_aa: ASSHGPGQGVNYEQY

v_call: TRBV6-7
j_call: TRBJ2-7
cdr3_aa: ASSPKRQTSAYEQY

v_call: TRBV7-8
j_call: TRBJ1-2
cdr3_aa: ASSRSRGGPYGYT

v_call: TRBV29-1
j_call: TRBJ2-2
cdr3_aa: SAEARPANTGELF

v_call: TRBV25-1
j_call: TRBJ1-2
cdr3_aa: ASSARDRWDLGYT

v_call: TRBV2
j_call: TRBJ2-1
cdr3_aa: ASSGGTSGSSYNEQF

v_call: TRBV18
j_call: TRBJ2-3
cdr3_aa: ASTPRGESDTQY

v_call: TRBV11-3
j_call: TRBJ1-4
cdr3_aa: ASSRQGRERLF

v_call: TRBV19
j_call: TRBJ1-2
cdr3_aa: ASSVRAGHGLVGYT

v_call: TRBV7-6
j_call: TRBJ2-5
cdr3_aa: ASSPAGGETQY

v_call: TRBV5-5
j_call: TRBJ1-5
cdr3_aa: AGSLVATGGAGQPQH

v_call: TRBV19
j_call: TRBJ1-5
cdr3_aa: ASSAQTGAQPQH

v_call: TRBV20-1
j_call: TRBJ1-4
cdr3_aa: SARRTGPNEKLF

v_call: TRBV5-8
j_call: TRBJ2-6
cdr3_aa: ASSLDMMNVLT

v_call: TRBV19
j_call: TRBJ1-5
cdr3_aa: ASSIVTANQPQH

v_call: TRBV12-3/TRBV12-4
j_call: TRBJ1-2
cdr3_aa: ASSQPWRGWEYGYT

v_call: TRBV7-8
j_call: TRBJ2-2
cdr3_aa: ASSLAGETTGELF

v_call: TRBV9
j_call: TRBJ2-3
cdr3_aa: ASSAETGSADTQY

v_call: TRBV9
j_call: TRBJ2-7
cdr3_aa: ASSALGGTEDYEQY

v_call: TRBV4-2
j_call: TRBJ1-4
cdr3_aa: ASSHLGLGGEKLF

v_call: TRBV10-3
j_call: TRBJ2-5
cdr3_aa: AISESRTSGGQKY

v_call: TRBV11-3
j_call: TRBJ1-2
cdr3_aa: ASSLDWTGYGYT

v_call: TRBV7-8
j_call: TRBJ1-2
cdr3_aa: ASSSQGGPSGGGYT

v_call: TRBV20-1
j_call: TRBJ1-5
cdr3_aa: SAYTGTGRQPQH

v_call: TRBV12-3/TRBV12-4
j_call: TRBJ1-1
cdr3_aa: ASSPPQVHTEAF

v_call: TRBV2
j_call: TRBJ2-7
cdr3_aa: ASSSRDGPYEQY

v_call: TRBV18
j_call: TRBJ1-6
cdr3_aa: ASSPLEGAKHSPLH

v_call: TRBV25-1
j_call: TRBJ2-1
cdr3_aa: ASQPGGQGRGNEQF

v_call: TRBV20-1
j_call: TRBJ2-6
cdr3_aa: SARDVQGGTGANVLT

v_call: TRBV24-1
j_call: TRBJ2-7
cdr3_aa: ATSELGLAGGGSSYEQY

v_call: TRBV28
j_call: TRBJ2-2
cdr3_aa: ASRSSGGTGELF

v_call: TRBV11-2
j_call: TRBJ2-7
cdr3_aa: ASSSGLQYEQY

v_call: TRBV6-5
j_call: TRBJ2-7
cdr3_aa: ASSYAVSYEQY

v_call: TRBV4-1
j_call: TRBJ2-7
cdr3_aa: ASSQGGGKSYEQY

v_call: TRBV11-2
j_call: TRBJ1-3
cdr3_aa: ASSYGTGGRGNTIY

v_call: TRBV30
j_call: TRBJ1-2
cdr3_aa: AWSVLTGSSYGYT